The 28 T cell receptor delta chains presented below share a single source sample, sequenced in a study of gamma-delta chains in newborns, infants, children (dated by TCRdb to the late 2010s). The listed sequencing device is Illumina MiSeq. Clones were re-identified by TCRdb from the public reads with CATT, and rows with the same DNA were merged. The table for this sample lists about 9,200 delta-chain clones; 22% of them were counted only once. The top ten hold approximately 4.4% of the sample. The material sequenced was blood. The receptors were gathered from a child who was a newborn, infant or young child, either healthy, febrile or measles-vaccinated (not recorded which).

V is TRDV2 and J is TRDJ1, with 8 positions matching TRDD3. The CDR3 sequence is 20 residues long. V was clipped by 3 bases and J by 0 bases; unmatched bases: 20. From germline, CDR1 is GEAIGNYY and CDR2 EKD. In DNA form, the CDR3 reads TGTGCCTGTGACCCTCTTCCATCCACTCTGGGGGAACCAAACACCGATAAACTCATCTTT. Translated, it gives CACDPLPSTLGEPNTDKLIF.

This clone was detected a few times. V usage is TRDV2 and J usage is TRDJ1; 9 nucleotides agree with TRDD3. V shed 1 base, J shed 2 bases, and the junction held 4 bases outside the gene matches. The length of the CDR3 is 15 residues. The germline V gene encodes CDR1 GEAIGNYY and CDR2 EKD. This CDR3 is CACDTLGDATDKLIF. CDR3 nucleotide sequence: TGTGCCTGTGACACTCTGGGGGATGCGACCGATAAACTCATCTTT.

V usage is TRDV2 and J usage is TRDJ1; D may be TRDD3 (6 bases). CDR1 is GEAIGNYY, CDR2 EKD, per germline. CDR3 length: 21 amino acids. Trimming stripped 0 bases from V and 1 base from J, with 29 bases between. For the CDR3, the DNA is TGTGCCTGTGACACCCTTCGGAACTTAGGGGTATACTGGGTAAGCACCGATAAACTCATCTTT. This sequence encodes CACDTLRNLGVYWVSTDKLIF.

In its sample, this clone was seen a few times. The rearrangement links TRDV2 to TRDJ1, with D unresolved. Per germline, CDR1 GEAIGNYY and CDR2 EKD. The CDR3 extends over 18 amino acids. The V end was cut by 4 bases, the J end by 0 bases, with 23 bases between. The CDR3 loop is CACEQLRPKPANTDKLIF. CDR3 DNA: TGTGCCTGTGAACAACTGCGGCCCAAACCTGCGAACACCGATAAACTCATCTTT.

Concerning this clone: The germline gene is not matched at one end of the junction; a read error may be the cause. This sequence joins TRDV2 and TRDJ1, with a tentative D call TRDD3 (6 bases). The CDR3 runs 18 residues. Germline V lookup: CDR1 GEAIGNYY, CDR2 EKD. CDR3 DNA sequence: TGTGCCTGTGGCACCGTACTCTCGCGTGGGGATCCCCCCGATAAACTCATCTTT. The encoded protein is CACGTVLSRGDPPDKLIF.

There are a few counts of this clone. The J gene is TRDJ1, the V gene TRDV1; TRDD3 matches 7 bases. The V gene's germline CDR1 is TSWWSYY and CDR2 QGS. CDR3 length: 30 residues. J was trimmed by 0 bases and V by 3 bases; bases with no gene match: 49. The CDR3 DNA sequence: TGTGCTCTTGGGGACCCTGCTCCCCATCTTTCAGGGATCCCCGCGAGTTACTGGGGTATAGAGCCCGGATACACCGATAAACTCATCTTT. This gives the protein CALGDPAPHLSGIPASYWGIEPGYTDKLIF.

This clone is classed as medium-sized. The V and J genes are TRDV2 and TRDJ1; tentative D call: TRDD3 (5 bases). The CDR3 sequence is 16 residues long. V was cut by 0 bases and J by 3 bases, with 16 bases left in between. Germline CDR1 is GEAIGNYY and CDR2 is EKD. CDR3 sequence: CACDTVRKDGADKLIF. Written as DNA, the CDR3 is TGTGCCTGTGACACCGTGAGAAAGGATGGGGCCGATAAACTCATCTTT.

This clone was seen only a few times. The V and J genes are TRDV2 and TRDJ1; TRDD3 matches at 9 bases. The CDR3 runs 19 residues. Germline-derived CDR1 and CDR2 are GEAIGNYY and EKD. After removal of 0 bases from V and 3 bases from J, the junction contained 16 bases not matched to a gene. The DNA for the CDR3 is TGTGCCTGTGACACCGTTCCCTCGGGGGATACTGTCAAAGCCGATAAACTCATCTTT. Amino acid sequence: CACDTVPSGDTVKADKLIF.

This clone was seen a handful of times. One end of the junction varies from germline; a read error may be responsible. The V gene is TRDV2, the J gene TRDJ3, with D possibly being TRDD3 (6 bases). Germline lookup yields CDR1 GEAIGNYY and CDR2 EKD. The CDR3 is made up of 22 amino acids. The CDR3 sequence is CACDTGGPGTSPRSWGTRQMFF. CDR3 sequence (DNA): TGTGCCTGTGACACCGGTGGACCGGGGACCTCCCCTCGCTCCTGGGGCACCCGACAGATGTTTTTC.

In the case of this clone: Distinct nucleotide sequences in the sample also encode this CDR3. The chain employs TRDV2 and TRDJ3; TRDD3 aligns across 12 bases. V gave up 7 bases and J gave up 0 bases; unmatched junction bases: 18. Per germline, CDR1 GEAIGNYY and CDR2 EKD. The CDR3 runs 22 residues. CDR3 coding DNA: TGTGCCTGCGACTCCCCCACAGGCTGGGGGATACGTGGCTCCTGGGACACCCGACAGATGTTTTTC. Translated: CACDSPTGWGIRGSWDTRQMFF.

The chain's CDR3 is CACESLGGLTDKLIF. DNA of the CDR3: TGTGCCTGTGAATCGCTGGGGGGACTAACCGATAAACTCATCTTT. The chain recombines TRDV2 with TRDJ1; 7 nucleotides align to TRDD3. CDR1 GEAIGNYY and CDR2 EKD come from the germline V gene. J was trimmed by 2 bases and V by 4 bases; bases with no gene match: 9. The CDR3 is 15 residues long.

In regard to this clone: At one of its ends the junction is not consistent with the germline gene, which may arise from a read error. V gene TRDV2 combines with J gene TRDJ3; 11 bases line up with TRDD3. Germline CDR1 GEAIGNYY, CDR2 EKD. The CDR3 consists of 22 residues. The CDR3 DNA reads TGTGCCTGTGACACTTCGGGTGGGGGATACGCACAACAGTCCTGGTACACCCGACAGATGTTTTTC. This encodes CACDTSGGGYAQQSWYTRQMFF.

This clone has only a few counts. V is TRDV2 and J is TRDJ1; 7 bases match TRDD3. Per the germline V gene, CDR1 is GEAIGNYY and CDR2 is EKD. V trimming: 1 base; J trimming: 2 bases; junction bases outside the gene matches: 12. CDR3 length: 17 amino acids. The CDR3 here is CACDTLEKGIGTDKLIF. DNA of the CDR3: TGTGCCTGTGACACACTGGAAAAGGGGATAGGGACCGATAAACTCATCTTT.

Within the sample, this clone is medium-sized. The rearrangement uses TRDV2 and TRDJ1; 7 bases line up with TRDD3. The V segment lost 0 bases and the J segment 0 bases; nucleotides outside the gene matches: 3. Germline V gene data show CDR1 as GEAIGNYY and CDR2 as EKD. The CDR3 contains 15 residues. As DNA, the CDR3 is TGTGCCTGTGACACCGTGGGGATAGACACCGATAAACTCATCTTT. Its protein product is CACDTVGIDTDKLIF.

By proportion, this clone is medium-sized. The J gene is TRDJ1, the V gene TRDV2, with 8 positions matching TRDD3. Per the germline V gene, CDR1 is GEAIGNYY and CDR2 is EKD. J gave up 2 bases and V 0 bases, and 10 bases lay outside the gene matches. The CDR3 has 17 residues. The CDR3 protein is CACDTVERTGGTDKLIF. For the CDR3, the DNA is TGTGCCTGTGACACCGTGGAACGGACTGGGGGGACCGATAAACTCATCTTT.

This clone was observed a handful of times. The chain employs TRDV2 and TRDJ1, with 10 bases lining up with TRDD3. This CDR3 comprises 21 residues. V dropped 0 bases and J dropped 1; count of bases not matched to a gene: 19. Germline CDR1 and CDR2: GEAIGNYY and EKD. Here the CDR3 reads CACDTLRNLGGYGVSTDKLIF. CDR3 coding DNA: TGTGCCTGTGACACCCTTCGGAACTTAGGGGGATACGGGGTAAGCACCGATAAACTCATCTTT.

The DNA of the CDR3 is TGTGCCTGTGACCGACCGGGGGATATCACCGATAAACTCATCTTT. Translation: CACDRPGDITDKLIF. The chain couples TRDV2 to TRDJ1; the match to TRDD3 covers 8 bases. The junction had 6 bases not matched to a gene; V was cut back by 3 bases and J by 1 base. Germline-derived CDR1 and CDR2 are GEAIGNYY and EKD. The CDR3 length is 15 residues.

This chain uses TRDV1 with TRDJ1, with 9 bases matching TRDD3. From germline, CDR1 is TSWWSYY and CDR2 QGS. The CDR3 length is 20 residues. The trim removed 3 bases at V and 0 bases at J, leaving 17 bases unmatched. CDR3 sequence: CALGDRPKDWGRPYTDKLIF. The CDR3 DNA is TGTGCTCTTGGGGACAGACCTAAAGACTGGGGGAGACCGTACACCGATAAACTCATCTTT.

This clone was counted only a few times. CDR3 sequence: CACDTLSVGGSQYTDKLIF. CDR3 nucleotides: TGTGCCTGTGACACGCTTTCGGTGGGGGGGAGCCAGTACACCGATAAACTCATCTTT. The J gene is TRDJ1, the V gene TRDV2, with D possibly TRDD3 on 6 matching bases. Trimming pared 1 base from V and 0 bases from J, leaving 23 bases between. The CDR3 covers 19 residues. Germline CDR1 reads GEAIGNYY; CDR2 reads EKD.

Comments on this clone: At one end, the junction sequence differs from germline, possibly due to a read error. The sample has other DNA sequences that encode this CDR3 too. The genes are TRDV2 and TRDJ1; 7 bases are shared with TRDD3. CDR3 length equals 20 residues. Germline CDR1 is GEAIGNYY and CDR2 is EKD. Written as DNA, the CDR3 is TGTGCCTGTGACACCGTGAGGGGGATTCCATCAAACATGTACACCGATAAACTCATCTTC. Its translation: CACDTVRGIPSNMYTDKLIF.

On this clone itself: Other DNA sequences from this sample encode an identical CDR3 as well. The rearrangement uses TRDV2 and TRDJ3; TRDD3 might be the D (5 bases). Germline CDR1 is GEAIGNYY and CDR2 is EKD. V shed 0 bases and J shed 0 bases, with 11 bases lying between them. The CDR3 totals 18 residues. For the CDR3, the DNA is TGTGCCTGTGACACCGCGGGGGCGAGCTCCTGGGACACCCGACAGATGTTTTTC. Its protein product is CACDTAGASSWDTRQMFF.

This clone was observed a handful of times. V and J are TRDV2 and TRDJ1; 11 bases are a match to TRDD3. The CDR3 has 17 residues. With V trimmed by 6 bases and J by 0 bases, 11 bases remained unmatched. The germline gives CDR1 GEAIGNYY, CDR2 EKD. CDR3: CACFVLGDKRDTDKLIF. The CDR3 coding sequence is TGTGCCTGTTTCGTACTGGGGGATAAGAGGGACACCGATAAACTCATCTTT.

There are a few counts of this clone. The chain carries TRDV2 and TRDJ3; TRDD3 matches 9 bases. After removal of 1 base from V and 0 bases from J, the junction contained 3 bases not matched to a gene. From germline, CDR1 is GEAIGNYY and CDR2 EKD. This CDR3 is built from 18 residues. The CDR3, as DNA: TGTGCCTGTGACACACTGGGGGACCTCTCCTGGGACACCCGACAGATGTTTTTC. It translates to CACDTLGDLSWDTRQMFF.

This clone was detected a few times. The V gene is TRDV1, the J gene TRDJ1, with D hard to call. The germline V gene encodes CDR1 TSWWSYY and CDR2 QGS. This CDR3 has 22 residues. V shed 1 base and J shed 5 bases, with 35 bases lying between them. The CDR3 region is CALGERLYPTVRAVLDPDKLIF. The CDR3 bases are TGTGCTCTTGGGGAACGGCTCTATCCGACAGTAAGGGCGGTTTTGGATCCGGATAAACTCATCTTT.

The sample holds a few counts of this clone. Since a far larger clone is one base different, this is likely a read error. This chain uses TRDV2 with TRDJ1; weak D call: TRDD3 (6 bases). V shed 0 bases and J shed 0 bases, with 16 bases lying between them. The CDR3 is 17 amino acids. Germline lookup yields CDR1 GEAIGNYY and CDR2 EKD. CDR3 loop: CACDTVAAGGDTDKLIF. DNA for the CDR3: TGTGCCTGTGACACCGTCGCTGCCGGGGGAGACACCGATAAACTCATCTTT.

Relative to its sample, this clone is medium-sized (0.01 to 0.1%). The chain links TRDV2 to TRDJ1; D remains unclear. Germline V lookup: CDR1 GEAIGNYY, CDR2 EKD. V dropped 0 bases and J dropped 1 base, with 11 bases sitting between them. The CDR3 contains 15 residues. This chain's CDR3 is CACDTVIAGTDKLIF. CDR3 bases: TGTGCCTGTGACACCGTGATCGCGGGCACCGATAAACTCATCTTT.

The gene calls are TRDV3 and TRDJ3; 10 bases agree with TRDD3. V trimming: 4 bases; J trimming: 4 bases; junction bases outside the gene matches: 13. Germline V gives CDR1 TVYSNPD, CDR2 GDNSRS (reference sequence). CDR3 length: 18 residues. The CDR3 is CASSATGGSGWDTRQMFF. CDR3 in DNA: TGTGCCTCCTCCGCTACTGGGGGATCGGGGTGGGACACCCGACAGATGTTTTTC.

This clone was detected a few times. One end of the junction is discordant with germline, which a read error may explain. The V call is TRDV2, the J call TRDJ1; perhaps D is TRDD2 or TRDD3 (6 bases each). This CDR3 has 19 residues. Germline CDR1 is GEAIGNYY and CDR2 is EKD. CDR3 coding DNA: TGTGCCTGTGGCACCCTGCCTTCCCCCCGGGGGACGTACACCGATAAACTCATCTTT. This codes for CACGTLPSPRGTYTDKLIF.